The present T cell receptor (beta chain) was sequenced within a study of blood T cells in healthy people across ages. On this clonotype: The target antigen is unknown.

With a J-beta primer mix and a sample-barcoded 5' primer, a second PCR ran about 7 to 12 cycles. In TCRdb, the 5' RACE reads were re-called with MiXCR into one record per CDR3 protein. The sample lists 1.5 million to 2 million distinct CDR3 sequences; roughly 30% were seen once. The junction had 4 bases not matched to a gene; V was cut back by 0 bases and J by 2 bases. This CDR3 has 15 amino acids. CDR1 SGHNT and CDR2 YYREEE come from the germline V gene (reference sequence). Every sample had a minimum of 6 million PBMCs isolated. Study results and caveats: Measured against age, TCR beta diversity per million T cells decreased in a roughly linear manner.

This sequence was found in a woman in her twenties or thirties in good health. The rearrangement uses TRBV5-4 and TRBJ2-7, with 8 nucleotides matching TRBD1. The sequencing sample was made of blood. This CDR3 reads CASSLERTGTYEQYF. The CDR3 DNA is TGTGCCAGCAGCTTGGAGCGGACAGGGACCTACGAGCAGTACTTC. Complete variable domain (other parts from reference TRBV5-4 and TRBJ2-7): ETGVTQSPTHLIKTRGQQVTLRCSSQSGHNTVSWYQQALGQGPQFIFQYYREEENGRGNFPPRFSGLQFPNYSSELNVNALELDDSALYLCASSLERTGTYEQYFGPGTRLTVT.